These 6 T cell receptor beta chains were sequenced from one sample in a study of blood T cell repertoires in COVID-19. TCRdb's table, derived via immunoSEQ multiplex PCR, lists solely in-frame clones and lacks some. This sample has around 130,000 clones, with around four fifths found just once. The material sequenced was PBMCs or T cells enriched from blood (not recorded which). The receptors originated from a man aged 25-40 years who had recovered from COVID-19.

This chain links TRBV6-2 or TRBV6-3 with TRBJ1-2; the D is unclear. The CDR3 spans 11 residues. Germline V lookup: CDR1 MNHEY, CDR2 SVGEGT. V dropped 2 bases and J dropped 8 bases, with 6 bases sitting between them. CDR3 loop: CASSYGLGYTF. Written as DNA, the CDR3 is TGTGCCAGCAGTTACGGGCTGGGCTACACCTTC.

This chain connects TRBV2 to TRBJ1-4, with D tentatively TRBD1 (5 bases). The CDR3 runs 14 residues. The germline V gene has CDR1 SNHLY and CDR2 FYNNEI. V was cut by 7 bases and J by 10 bases, with 19 bases left in between. The CDR3 loop is CASTPGDSLPKLFF. The CDR3 DNA is TGTGCCAGCACCCCTGGGGACTCCCTGCCAAAACTGTTTTTT.

V gene TRBV18 combines with J gene TRBJ1-3; tentative D call: TRBD1 (6 bases). Trimming shortened V by 2 bases and J by 9 bases, and 17 bases separated the two germline ends. The CDR3 runs 15 residues. CDR1 is KGHSH, CDR2 LQKENI, per germline. Here the CDR3 DNA reads TGTGCCAGCTCACCAACCCCGGGGACATCGGGCACCATATATTTT. Amino acids: CASSPTPGTSGTIYF.

The chain links TRBV2 to TRBJ2-1; D not certain. Between the trimmed V and J ends, which lost 8 bases and 4 bases, there was a span of 27 bases. The germline gives CDR1 SNHLY, CDR2 FYNNEI. This CDR3 has 18 amino acids. The CDR3 is CASFAATSESAEYNEQFF. CDR3 sequence (DNA): TGTGCCAGCTTCGCCGCGACCTCTGAATCCGCGGAATACAATGAGCAGTTCTTC.

The chain uses TRBV2 and TRBJ2-1, with 9 bases identical to TRBD2. V was clipped by 5 bases and J by 8 bases; unmatched bases: 7. The germline V gene has CDR1 SNHLY and CDR2 FYNNEI. CDR3 length equals 14 residues. The CDR3, as DNA: TGTGCCAGCAGTTACGCGGGGGGGCCTGATGAGCAGTTCTTC. It encodes CASSYAGGPDEQFF.

The genes are TRBV5-4 and TRBJ2-5; D may be TRBD2 (6 bases). Germline CDR1 reads SGHNT; CDR2 reads YYREEE (reference sequence). CDR3 length: 15 residues. V was cut by 3 bases and J by 10 bases, with 22 bases left in between. CDR3 in DNA: TGTGCCAGCAGCTGGGGTCGCGATAGCGGTCGGGGCCAGTACTTC. Translating it yields CASSWGRDSGRGQYF. Together with reference TRBV5-4 and TRBJ2-5, the CDR3 gives the full variable domain: ETGVTQSPTHLIKTRGQQVTLRCSSQSGHNTVSWYQQALGQGPQFIFQYYREEENGRGNFPPRFSGLQFPNYSSELNVNALELDDSALYLCASSWGRDSGRGQYFGPGTRLLVL.